This entry describes one T cell receptor beta chain. Original data processing: Estimates of nucleated cell counts were drawn from the amplification of reference gene primers. Here immunoSEQ multiplex PCR was the method, and the copy in TCRdb shows in-frame clones only, minus some. V and J calls and clone size are given by that table; D and trimming were obtained from the DNA. The repertoire includes some 150,000 clones, approximately 85% of them detected once, and 6.5% to 9.5% sits in the top ten. The sample originates from a study of blood T cell repertoires in COVID-19. Overall study context: Nucleic acid was either cDNA or gDNA, and it came from T cells, B-cell-depleted T cells, or PBMCs.

In Seattle, patients joined the study during active infection and were tracked longitudinally. After removal of 0 bases from V and 6 bases from J, the junction contained 8 bases not matched to a gene. Germline-derived CDR1 and CDR2 are SGDLS and YYNGEE. The CDR3 sequence is 15 residues long. The chain carries TRBV9 and TRBJ2-7, with 8 nucleotides matching TRBD1. What was sequenced was peripheral blood. The origin of this receptor is a woman aged 55-75 years with COVID-19, enrolled during active disease. This CDR3 is CASSVGQGSLVEQYF. Here the CDR3 DNA reads TGTGCCAGCAGCGTAGGACAGGGGAGCCTAGTCGAGCAGTACTTC.